The entry below describes one T cell receptor beta chain. Here immunoSEQ multiplex PCR was the method, and the copy in TCRdb shows in-frame clones only, minus some. The sample contains tens of thousands of clones, 94% of which appear only once. During surgery, about 0.45-1 mL peripheral blood was drawn from four of eight donors. The sample comes from a study of human thymus T cells. This receptor was identified in a boy under three years old with a congenital heart defect but otherwise immunologically healthy. Sequenced material: blood.

The CDR3 region is CASSPRDSSYEQYF. The CDR3 DNA follows: TGTGCCAGCTCACCACGAGATAGCTCCTACGAGCAGTACTTC. V is TRBV18 and J is TRBJ2-7; D is unresolved. Trimming left V 1 base short and J 0 bases short, with 7 bases between. The germline CDR1 and CDR2 sequences are KGHSH and LQKENI. CDR3 length equals 14 residues.